The TCR beta chain under discussion was sequenced for a study of OX40 agonist ivuxolimab in advanced cancers. In terms of the full investigation: Ivuxolimab was a fully human IgG2 agonistic monoclonal antibody targeting the costimulatory receptor OX40 (CD134). Intravenous ivuxolimab was administered to patients every 2 weeks at six dose levels: 0.01, 0.1, 0.3, 1.5, 3 and 10 mg/kg. Among the approximately 54 dose-escalation patients, around 20 had hepatocellular carcinoma, some 15 melanoma, 9 renal cell carcinoma and 9 head and neck cancer. In the dose-escalation cohort, 82.7% of patients were male, and the mean age was around 60 years, with a range of about 23 to 90. Patients were allowed to have had prior anti-PD-1, anti-PD-L1 or anti-CTLA-4 therapy, and approximately 43% of the dose-escalation patients had previously received checkpoint inhibitors. Three dose-escalation patients achieved partial responses, one with hepatocellular carcinoma and two with cutaneous melanoma. The point of sequencing TCRbeta in the periphery was to test whether ivuxolimab changed TCR sequence diversity and drove clonal T-cell expansion. The paper describes the monotherapy dose-escalation part (N of about 52 patients) of the phase I trial of ivuxolimab.

To sequence the TCRbeta CDR3 region, genomic DNA was isolated from the sorted cells. The immunoSEQ Assay was used to sequence the TCRbeta CDR3 regions. TCRdb took over this immuneACCESS table, retaining in-frame rearrangements with V and J assigned. Such tables are incomplete; in checked studies, under half of the missing clones stem from an unresolved V gene, and the remainder is unexplained. This sample comprises about 90,000 clones, roughly nine tenths of them detected only once. The ten largest clonotypes hold 1.5% to 2% of the sample. A note on this clone: Its specific antigen is unknown. No qualities accompany the bases; no much larger clone lies one base away.

Study-level results and caveats: Low levels of normalized T-cell clonal expansion were also seen in some patients who did not respond. At doses of 0.1 to 3.0 mg/kg, clonal expansion of both CD4+ and CD8+ T cells in blood was seen between baseline and week 6. The antigen specificity of the clonally expanded peripheral T cells was not determined. In the 0.1-3.0 mg/kg groups, partial responders were among the patients with the lowest normalized peripheral clonal expansion, particularly in CD8+ T cells. After ivuxolimab, CD8+ T cells had more expanded clones than CD4+ T cells on average.

Patients with a history of autoimmune disease or receiving systemic immunosuppression were excluded from the trial. In every dose cohort, peripheral blood was drawn for TCR sequencing at baseline, cycle 4 day 1, and cycle 7 day 1. The samples were taken from a phase I, first-in-human, multicenter, open-label dose-escalation trial of ivuxolimab. The trial enrolled adults with locally advanced or metastatic head and neck squamous cell, hepatocellular, melanoma or renal cell carcinoma. Before TCR sequencing, CD4+ T cells and CD8+ T cells were sorted from peripheral blood as separate populations. CDR1 and CDR2, looked up from the germline V gene, are ENHRY and SYGVKD. V gives up 3 bases and J gives up 0 bases, and the segment between their germline ends measures 3 bases. Measured from the cysteine to the phenylalanine, the CDR3 is 14 residues long. Only the CDR3 DNA is retained, 42 bases long and in frame from the first base.

The sequencing used CD4+ or CD8+ T cells sorted from blood, collected in a trial of the OX40 agonist ivuxolimab. This receptor chain uses TRBV10-3 and TRBJ2-6; no D gene is confidently identified. This clonotype was sampled from an adult with an advanced solid tumor such as melanoma, head and neck, liver or kidney cancer. Here the CDR3 is given as CAISDGSGANVLTF. The sequenced DNA is TGTGCCATCAGTGACGGCTCTGGGGCCAACGTCCTGACTTTC.